This T cell receptor beta chain came from a study of blood T cell repertoires in COVID-19. Overall study: PBMCs, B-cell-depleted T cells, or T cells were the source of the cDNA or gDNA that made up the material.

Trimming removed 1 base from V and 3 bases from J; junction bases left unmatched: 4. Per germline, CDR1 LGHNA and CDR2 YNFKEQ. This CDR3 region has 16 residues. In terms of age and location, participants ranged from roughly 18 to 95 years and lived in about two dozen US areas. All recovered Cohort 3 donors got two negative PCRs, got clearance, or saw symptom resolution. Produced via immunoSEQ multiplex PCR; TCRdb's table is partial and in-frame only. The data contain about 320,000 clones, approximately 90% of them singletons. Sequenced input: PBMCs or T cells enriched from blood (not recorded which). This chain connects TRBV4-2 to TRBJ1-1, with 11 bases identical to TRBD1. The TCR was taken from a woman in her late teens or twenties who had recovered from COVID-19. CDR3 in amino acids: CASSQVGQGAYTEAFF. The CDR3 DNA reads TGTGCCAGCAGCCAAGTCGGACAGGGGGCTTACACTGAAGCTTTCTTT.